This T cell receptor beta chain was observed in a study of T cells expressing NK-cell markers. TCRdb re-analyzed the 5' RACE reads; it lists each CDR3 protein once, without DNA. The sample has about 260,000 distinct CDR3 sequences; the top ten hold about 4%. The germline V gene has CDR1 SEHNR and CDR2 FQNEAQ (reference sequence). This CDR3 region has 14 residues. This TCR came from a woman between 18 and 70 years old in good health. This chain joins TRBV7-9 and TRBJ2-2; TCRdb gives TRBD1 as the D gene, but with no DNA this cannot be confirmed. The sequenced sample consisted of blood T cells: a sorted CD56 or NKG2C T cell subset, CD4+ or CD8+ T cells, or bulk PBMC T cells (not recorded which). CDR3 sequence reads: CATQGALNTGELFF. Supplemented by reference TRBV7-9 and TRBJ2-2, the full variable domain reads DTGVSQNPRHKITKRGQNVTFRCDPISEHNRLYWYRQTLGQGPEFLTYFQNEAQLEKSRLLSDRFSAERPKGSFSTLEIQRTEQGDSAMYLCATQGALNTGELFFGEGSRLTVL.